Listed below are T cell receptor beta chains from one sample, sequenced in a study of beta chain features in type 1 diabetes. Libraries were prepared by immunoSEQ multiplex PCR; TCRdb keeps only in-frame clonotypes and omits some of them. The repertoire holds tens of thousands of clones, with around 63% as singletons. The sample taken for sequencing was Tregs from blood. The source of these receptors is a man aged 25-45 years with type 1 diabetes. Some clones in this sample may be carry-over from other donors' samples. Each CDR3 is given with its conserved first and last residue. A D gene is named only where the DNA matches it firmly. Expanded clones are given a class, and other clones once, few, many or no size at all.

CDR3nt: TGCGCCAGCAGCCCCCCGGAGCGGGGGGGCCCGGGGGAGCAGTACTTC; CDR3aa: CASSPPERGGPGEQYF; j_gene: TRBJ2-7; d_gene: TRBD2; v_gene: TRBV5-1; abundance: .
CDR3nt: TGTGCCAGCTCACTGGCCGGGGAAATAGATGGCTACACCTTC; CDR3aa: CASSLAGEIDGYTF; j_gene: TRBJ1-2; d_gene: .; v_gene: TRBV18; abundance: .
CDR3nt: TGTGCCAGCAGTGCACCCGTGGGAGCTGCCGGTTTGCAGTACTTC; CDR3aa: CASSAPVGAAGLQYF; j_gene: TRBJ2-7; d_gene: .; v_gene: TRBV25-1; abundance: .
CDR3nt: TGTGCCAGCAGCCCTGGGGAGGGTCGGGAGCAGTTCTTC; CDR3aa: CASSPGEGREQFF; j_gene: TRBJ2-1; d_gene: TRBD2; v_gene: TRBV7-3; abundance: .
CDR3nt: TGTGCCAGCAGTGACCGGGACAGGACCTACGAGCAGTACTTC; CDR3aa: CASSDRDRTYEQYF; j_gene: TRBJ2-7; d_gene: TRBD1; v_gene: TRBV6-1; abundance: once
CDR3nt: TGTGCCAGCAGTTTAGGGTCGGGGAGGTCCTACGAGCAGTACTTC; CDR3aa: CASSLGSGRSYEQYF; j_gene: TRBJ2-7; d_gene: .; v_gene: TRBV28; abundance: .
CDR3nt: TGCGCCAGCAGCCGGACAGATTCCTACGAGCAGTACTTC; CDR3aa: CASSRTDSYEQYF; j_gene: TRBJ2-7; d_gene: .; v_gene: TRBV4-1; abundance: few
CDR3nt: TGTGCCAGCAGTCCACGCTGGGGACTCCCTACTACCCTCACAGATACGCAGTATTTT; CDR3aa: CASSPRWGLPTTLTDTQYF; j_gene: TRBJ2-3; d_gene: .; v_gene: TRBV7-2; abundance: .
CDR3nt: TGTGCCAGCAGTTACCCCCCGGGACAGGGAAGAATAGAAGCTTTCTTT; CDR3aa: CASSYPPGQGRIEAFF; j_gene: TRBJ1-1; d_gene: TRBD1; v_gene: TRBV6-6; abundance: few
CDR3nt: TGCGCCAGCAGCCAACTTACAGGGGGATCGAATTCACCCCTCCACTTT; CDR3aa: CASSQLTGGSNSPLHF; j_gene: TRBJ1-6; d_gene: TRBD1; v_gene: TRBV4-1; abundance: once
CDR3nt: TGTGCCAGCAGCAAGGTGGGGGGGGCTGGGACCCAGTACTTC; CDR3aa: CASSKVGGAGTQYF; j_gene: TRBJ2-5; d_gene: .; v_gene: TRBV21-1; abundance: few
CDR3nt: TGTGCCAGCAGCCACGGCGGACGGGGGTTCTCCTACAATGAGCAGTTCTTC; CDR3aa: CASSHGGRGFSYNEQFF; j_gene: TRBJ2-1; d_gene: .; v_gene: TRBV4-2; abundance: few
CDR3nt: TGTGCCAGCACCGCTACTTCCACAGATACGCAGTATTTT; CDR3aa: CASTATSTDTQYF; j_gene: TRBJ2-3; d_gene: .; v_gene: TRBV6-5; abundance: .
CDR3nt: TGTGCCAGCCGGGACTCGAATTCACCCCTCCACTTT; CDR3aa: CASRDSNSPLHF; j_gene: TRBJ1-6; d_gene: .; v_gene: TRBV2; abundance: .
CDR3nt: TGCGCCAGCAGCTTGTCGGGGGGCGGCAATCAGCCCCAGCATTTT; CDR3aa: CASSLSGGGNQPQHF; j_gene: TRBJ1-5; d_gene: .; v_gene: TRBV5-1; abundance: .
CDR3nt: TGTGCCAGCAGCGTAGCCGGGGGGGGAAACATTCAGTACTTC; CDR3aa: CASSVAGGGNIQYF; j_gene: TRBJ2-4; d_gene: TRBD2; v_gene: TRBV9; abundance: .
CDR3nt: TGCGCCAGCAGACCGGGACAGGGTGGGAATGAGCAGTTCTTC; CDR3aa: CASRPGQGGNEQFF; j_gene: TRBJ2-1; d_gene: TRBD1; v_gene: TRBV5-1; abundance: .
CDR3nt: TGCGCCAGCAGCTCCCAGGGTCACGAGCAGTACTTC; CDR3aa: CASSSQGHEQYF; j_gene: TRBJ2-7; d_gene: .; v_gene: TRBV5-1; abundance: .
CDR3nt: TGTGCCAGCAGCGTCCTAGCTCCCGGGACCGGGGAGCTGTTTTTT; CDR3aa: CASSVLAPGTGELFF; j_gene: TRBJ2-2; d_gene: .; v_gene: TRBV9; abundance: .
CDR3nt: TGTGCCAGCAGACCGGGACTCCTCCAGACCCAGTACTTC; CDR3aa: CASRPGLLQTQYF; j_gene: TRBJ2-5; d_gene: .; v_gene: TRBV6-5; abundance: .